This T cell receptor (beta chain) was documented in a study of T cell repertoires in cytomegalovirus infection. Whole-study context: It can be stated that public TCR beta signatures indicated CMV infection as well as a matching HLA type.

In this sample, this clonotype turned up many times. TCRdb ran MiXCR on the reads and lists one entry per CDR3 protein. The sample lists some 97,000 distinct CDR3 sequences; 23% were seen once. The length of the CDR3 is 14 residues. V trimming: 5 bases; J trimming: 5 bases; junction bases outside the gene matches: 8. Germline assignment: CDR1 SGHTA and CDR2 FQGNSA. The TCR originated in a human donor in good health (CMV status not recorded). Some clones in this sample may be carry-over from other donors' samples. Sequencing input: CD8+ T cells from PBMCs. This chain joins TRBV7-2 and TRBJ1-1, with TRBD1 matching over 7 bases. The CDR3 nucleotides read TGTGCCAGCAGCAACTGGGACAGTCGGACTGAAGCTTTCTTT. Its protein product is CASSNWDSRTEAFF. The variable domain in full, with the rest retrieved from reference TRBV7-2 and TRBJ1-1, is GAGVSQSPSNKVTEKGKDVELRCDPISGHTALYWYRQSLGQGLEFLIYFQGNSAPDKSGLPSDRFSAERTGGSVSTLTIQRTQQEDSAVYLCASSNWDSRTEAFFGQGTRLTVV.